Reported below is one T cell receptor beta chain. What this receptor recognizes is not known. There are no base qualities to consult, and no much larger clone falls within one base. These data come from a study of OX40 agonist ivuxolimab in advanced cancers. Notes on the research overall: The costimulatory receptor OX40 (CD134) was targeted by ivuxolimab, a fully human IgG2 agonistic monoclonal antibody. The dose-escalation cohort was around 84% male with a mean age of roughly 60 years, ranging from roughly 20 to 85. Prior anti-PD-1, anti-PD-L1 or anti-CTLA-4 therapy was permitted, and checkpoint inhibitors had been received by around 40% of dose-escalation patients. The purpose of peripheral TCRbeta sequencing was to test whether ivuxolimab changed TCR sequence diversity and led to clonal T-cell expansion. The monotherapy dose-escalation portion (N ≈ 56 patients) of the phase I ivuxolimab trial is reported in the paper. Partial responses were achieved by three dose-escalation patients, of whom one had hepatocellular carcinoma and two had cutaneous melanoma. Intravenous ivuxolimab was administered to patients every 2 weeks at six dose levels: 0.01, 0.1, 0.3, 1.5, 3 and 10 mg/kg. Of the approximately 53 patients in dose escalation, 19 had hepatocellular carcinoma, roughly 15 had melanoma, 9 had renal cell carcinoma and 9 had head and neck cancer. Study-level results and caveats: Antigen specificity was not determined for the clonally expanded peripheral T cells. Low levels of normalized T-cell clonal expansion were also seen in some patients who did not respond. In the 0.1-3.0 mg/kg groups, partial responders had among the lowest normalized peripheral clonal expansion, particularly in CD8+ T cells. After ivuxolimab, more expanded clones were found on average in CD8+ T cells than in CD4+ T cells. At doses of 0.1 to 3.0 mg/kg, clonal expansion of both CD4+ and CD8+ blood T cells was observed from baseline to week 6.

The trial excluded patients who had a history of autoimmune disease or who were on systemic immunosuppression. Peripheral blood for TCR sequencing was collected from all dose cohorts at baseline, on cycle 4 day 1, and on cycle 7 day 1. The samples were drawn from a first-in-human, open-label, multicenter phase I dose-escalation trial of ivuxolimab. The trial enrolled adults with locally advanced or metastatic head and neck squamous cell, hepatocellular, melanoma or renal cell carcinoma. Before TCR sequencing, CD4+ T cells and CD8+ T cells were sorted from peripheral blood as separate populations. The germline V gene yields MNHNS for CDR1 and SASEGT for CDR2. The CDR3 starts with the cysteine, ends with the phenylalanine, and has 15 residues. Only the CDR3 region is kept as DNA, spanning 45 bases read in frame from base 1. Unmatched junction bases come to 6, with V trimmed by 4 bases and J by 3 bases.

For sequencing of the TCRbeta CDR3 region, genomic DNA was extracted from the sorted cells. The immunoSEQ Assay was used to sequence the TCRbeta CDR3 regions. In its TCRdb copy, this immuneACCESS table keeps in-frame sequences only and misses some clones. Where compared with another copy, unresolved V genes explain less than half of these, and the others have no known cause. Recorded for this sample are over 35,000 clones; about 89% of them occurred a single time. Approximately 10% of the sample goes to the ten largest clones. The chain links TRBV6-1 with TRBJ1-5; TRBD1 matches 7 bases in the middle. The clonotype was recovered from an adult with an advanced solid tumor such as melanoma, head and neck, liver or kidney cancer. Sequences were derived from CD4+ or CD8+ T cells sorted from blood, sampled in a trial of the OX40 agonist ivuxolimab. The encoded CDR3 is CASSVPTGLNQPQHF. The nucleotides are TGTGCCAGCAGTGTCCCGACAGGGCTCAATCAGCCCCAGCATTTT.